Listed here are 3 T cell receptor beta chains from one sample, sequenced in a study of glioma-infiltrating T cells listed by TCRdb under 2016. TCRdb names Illumina MiSeq as the instrument used. TCR alpha and beta CDR3 regions were amplified with the iRepertoire nested amplicon-rescue multiplex PCR (arm-PCR) platform from RNA. Using fastp trimming at Q25 and MiXCR clonotype assembly, TCRdb reanalyzed the public sequencing data and kept in-frame beta chains. Identical CDR3 proteins give one entry, which carries the most common genes and DNA. Across this sample there are about 93,000 distinct CDR3 sequences, with roughly 39% seen only once. The top ten hold approximately 38% of the sample. Material: glioma tissue, nonneoplastic brain tissue, or PBMCs (not recorded which). The receptors stem from a human donor with low-grade glioma or glioblastoma, undergoing nonglioma brain surgery, or in good health (not recorded which).

CDR3 DNA sequence: TGTGCCAGCAGCGTGACAGGGGACATGAACACTGAAGCTTTCTTT. Protein sequence: CASSVTGDMNTEAFF. The chain has TRBV6-1 and TRBJ1-1; TRBD1 agrees at 8 bases. V lost 6 bases to trimming and J lost 0 bases; unmatched junction nucleotides: 6. The CDR3 has 15 amino acids. Germline assignment: CDR1 MNHNS and CDR2 SASEGT.

Concerning this clonotype: This may arise from a read error, as a much more abundant clone is one base away. The genes are TRBV12-3 or TRBV12-4 and TRBJ2-3; D might be TRBD1 or TRBD2, each matching 5 bases. The CDR3 is made up of 14 amino acids. Between the trimmed V and J ends, which lost 7 bases and 2 bases, there was a span of 13 bases. This chain's CDR3 is CASNFWGITDTQYF. The CDR3 DNA follows: TGTGCCAGCAATTTTTGGGGGATCACAGATACGCAGTATTTT.

This clonotype has just one count. Relative to the germline gene, one junction end is altered; a read error may explain this. The chain has TRBV7-3 and TRBJ1-1; no firm D call. The CDR3 sequence is 13 residues long. CDR1 is SGHTA, CDR2 FQGTGA, per germline. The CDR3 nucleotides are TGTGCCGGCAGCTCAGGCGTGAACACTGAAGCTTTCTTT. It is translated as CAGSSGVNTEAFF.